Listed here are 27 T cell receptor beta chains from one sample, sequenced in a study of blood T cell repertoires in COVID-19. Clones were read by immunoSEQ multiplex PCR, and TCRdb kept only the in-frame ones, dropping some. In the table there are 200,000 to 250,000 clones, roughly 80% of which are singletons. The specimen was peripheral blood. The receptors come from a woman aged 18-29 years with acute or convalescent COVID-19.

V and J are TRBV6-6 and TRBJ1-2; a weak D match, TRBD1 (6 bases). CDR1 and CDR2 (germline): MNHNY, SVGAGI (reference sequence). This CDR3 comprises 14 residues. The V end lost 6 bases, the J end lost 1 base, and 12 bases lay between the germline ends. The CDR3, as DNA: TGTGCCAGCAGGGATGGGACATTTAACTATGGCTACACCTTC. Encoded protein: CASRDGTFNYGYTF.

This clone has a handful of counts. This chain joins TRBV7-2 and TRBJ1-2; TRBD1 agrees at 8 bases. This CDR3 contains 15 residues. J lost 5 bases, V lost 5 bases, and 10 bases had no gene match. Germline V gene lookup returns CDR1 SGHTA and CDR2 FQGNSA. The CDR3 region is CASSTRQGLLYGYTF. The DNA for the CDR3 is TGTGCCAGCAGCACCCGACAGGGGCTATTGTATGGCTACACCTTC.

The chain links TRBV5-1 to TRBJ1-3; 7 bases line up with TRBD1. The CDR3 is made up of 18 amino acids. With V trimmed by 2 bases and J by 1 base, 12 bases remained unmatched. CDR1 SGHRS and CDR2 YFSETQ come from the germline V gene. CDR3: CASSFTSGTARSGNTIYF. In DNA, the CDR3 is TGCGCCAGCAGCTTCACATCGGGGACAGCCCGATCTGGAAACACCATATATTTT.

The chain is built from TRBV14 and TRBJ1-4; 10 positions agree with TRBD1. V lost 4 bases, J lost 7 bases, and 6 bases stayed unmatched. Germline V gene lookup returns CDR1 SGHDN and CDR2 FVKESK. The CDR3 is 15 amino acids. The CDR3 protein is CASSPRTGGSEKLFF. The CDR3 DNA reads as TGTGCCAGCAGCCCGAGGACAGGGGGAAGTGAAAAACTGTTTTTT. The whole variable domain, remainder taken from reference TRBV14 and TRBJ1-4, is EAGVTQFPSHSVIEKGQTVTLRCDPISGHDNLYWYRRVMGKEIKFLLHFVKESKQDESGMPNNRFLAERTGGTYSTLKVQPAELEDSGVYFCASSPRTGGSEKLFFGSGTQLSVL.

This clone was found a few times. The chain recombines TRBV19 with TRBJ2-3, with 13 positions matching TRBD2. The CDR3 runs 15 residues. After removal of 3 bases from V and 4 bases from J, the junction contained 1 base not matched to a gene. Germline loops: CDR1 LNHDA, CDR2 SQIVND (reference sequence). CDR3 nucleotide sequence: TGTGCCAGTAGTATGACTAGCGGGAGGTCAGATACGCAGTATTTT. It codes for CASSMTSGRSDTQYF.

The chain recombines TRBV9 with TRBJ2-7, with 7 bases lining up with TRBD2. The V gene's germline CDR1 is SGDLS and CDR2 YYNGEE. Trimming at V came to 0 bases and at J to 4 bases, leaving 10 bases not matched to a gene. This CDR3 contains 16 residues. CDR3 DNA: TGTGCCAGCAGCGTAGGTTCGGGGGAGGGGAGATACGAGCAGTACTTC. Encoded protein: CASSVGSGEGRYEQYF.

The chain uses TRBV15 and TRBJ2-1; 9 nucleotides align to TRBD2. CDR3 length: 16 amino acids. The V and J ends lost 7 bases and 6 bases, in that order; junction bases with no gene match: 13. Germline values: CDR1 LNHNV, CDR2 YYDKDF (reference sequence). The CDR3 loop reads CATKTLAGSASNEQFF. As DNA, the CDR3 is TGTGCCACCAAGACTCTAGCGGGGTCGGCGTCCAATGAGCAGTTCTTC.

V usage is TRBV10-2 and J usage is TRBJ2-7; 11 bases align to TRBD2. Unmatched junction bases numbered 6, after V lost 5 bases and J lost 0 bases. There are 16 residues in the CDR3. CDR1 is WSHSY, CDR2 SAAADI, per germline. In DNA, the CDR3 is TGCGCCAGCAGTCGGACTAGCGGGCAAAGCTCCTACGAGCAGTACTTC. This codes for CASSRTSGQSSYEQYF.

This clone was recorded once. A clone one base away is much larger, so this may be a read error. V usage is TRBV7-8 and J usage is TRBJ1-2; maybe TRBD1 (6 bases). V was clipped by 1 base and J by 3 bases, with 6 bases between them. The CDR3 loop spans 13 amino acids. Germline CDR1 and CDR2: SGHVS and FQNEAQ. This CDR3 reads CASSLDRDYGYTF. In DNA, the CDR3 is TGTGCCAGCAGCTTAGACAGGGACTATGGCTACACCTTC.

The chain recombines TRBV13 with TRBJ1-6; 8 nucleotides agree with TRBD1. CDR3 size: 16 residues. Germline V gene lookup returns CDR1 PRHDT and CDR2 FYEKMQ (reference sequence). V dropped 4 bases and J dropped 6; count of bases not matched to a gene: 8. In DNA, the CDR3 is TGTGCCAGCAGCTCCCCCGGACAGGGATCTAATTCACCCCTCCACTTT. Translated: CASSSPGQGSNSPLHF.

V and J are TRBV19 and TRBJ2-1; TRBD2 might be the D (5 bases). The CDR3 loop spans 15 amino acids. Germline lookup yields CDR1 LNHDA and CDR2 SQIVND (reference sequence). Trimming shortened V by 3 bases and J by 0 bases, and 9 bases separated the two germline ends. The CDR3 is CASSILGSSYNEQFF. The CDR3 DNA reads TGTGCCAGTAGTATCCTAGGGAGCTCCTACAATGAGCAGTTCTTC.

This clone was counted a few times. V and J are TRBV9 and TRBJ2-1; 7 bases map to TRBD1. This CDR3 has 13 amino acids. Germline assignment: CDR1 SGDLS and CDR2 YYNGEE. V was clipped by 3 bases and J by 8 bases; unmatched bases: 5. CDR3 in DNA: TGTGCCAGCAGCGCGGGACAGATCGATGAGCAGTTCTTC. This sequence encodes CASSAGQIDEQFF. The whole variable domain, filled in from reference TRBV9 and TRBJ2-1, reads DSGVTQTPKHLITATGQRVTLRCSPRSGDLSVYWYQQSLDQGLQFLIQYYNGEERAKGNILERFSAQQFPDLHSELNLSSLELGDSALYFCASSAGQIDEQFFGPGTRLTVL.

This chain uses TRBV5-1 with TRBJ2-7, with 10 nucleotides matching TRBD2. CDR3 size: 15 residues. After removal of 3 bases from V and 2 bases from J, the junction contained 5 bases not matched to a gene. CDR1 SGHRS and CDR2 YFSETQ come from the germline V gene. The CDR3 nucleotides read TGCGCCAGCAGCTGGGGACTAGCGCGGCCCTACGAGCAGTACTTC. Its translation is CASSWGLARPYEQYF.

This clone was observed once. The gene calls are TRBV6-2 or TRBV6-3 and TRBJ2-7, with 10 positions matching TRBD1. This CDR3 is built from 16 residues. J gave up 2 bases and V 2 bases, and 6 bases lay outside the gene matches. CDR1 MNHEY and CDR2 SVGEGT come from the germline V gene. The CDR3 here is CASSYRDRGPTYEQYF. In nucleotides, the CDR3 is TGTGCCAGCAGTTACCGCGACAGGGGGCCCACCTACGAGCAGTACTTC.

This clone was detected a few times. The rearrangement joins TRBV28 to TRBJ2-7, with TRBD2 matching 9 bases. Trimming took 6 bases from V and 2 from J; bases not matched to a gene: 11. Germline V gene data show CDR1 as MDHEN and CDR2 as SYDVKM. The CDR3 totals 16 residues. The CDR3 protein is CASRPDAGTSTYEQYF. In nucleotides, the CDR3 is TGTGCCAGCAGACCCGATGCCGGGACTAGCACCTACGAGCAGTACTTC.

CDR3 coding DNA: TGTGCCACCAGCAAAGGACAGGGGGCAGATACGCAGTATTTT. Encoded protein: CATSKGQGADTQYF. The V gene is TRBV15, the J gene TRBJ2-3, with 10 positions matching TRBD1. Germline trimming cut 4 bases from V and 4 bases from J; bases unmatched to any gene: 2. This CDR3 comprises 14 residues. In germline, CDR1 is LNHNV, CDR2 YYDKDF (reference sequence).

CDR3 in amino acids: CASSVASEAFF. The CDR3 nucleotides are TGTGCCAGCAGTGTGGCATCTGAAGCTTTCTTT. This chain uses TRBV2 with TRBJ1-1, with D uncertain. V dropped 4 bases and J dropped 6 bases, with 6 bases sitting between them. CDR1 and CDR2 (germline): SNHLY, FYNNEI. The CDR3 is 11 residues long.

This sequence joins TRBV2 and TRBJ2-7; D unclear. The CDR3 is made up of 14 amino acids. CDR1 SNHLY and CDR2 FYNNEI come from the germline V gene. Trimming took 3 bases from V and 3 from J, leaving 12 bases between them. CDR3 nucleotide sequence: TGTGCCAGCAGTGAGACAAATACTTTCTACGAGCAGTACTTC. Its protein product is CASSETNTFYEQYF.

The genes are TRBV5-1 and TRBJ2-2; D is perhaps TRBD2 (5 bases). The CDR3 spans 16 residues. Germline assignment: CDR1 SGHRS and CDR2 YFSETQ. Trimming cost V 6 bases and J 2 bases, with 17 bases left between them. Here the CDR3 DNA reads TGCGCCAGCACCCCGCCCGGGATCCCCAACACCGGGGAGCTGTTTTTT. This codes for CASTPPGIPNTGELFF.

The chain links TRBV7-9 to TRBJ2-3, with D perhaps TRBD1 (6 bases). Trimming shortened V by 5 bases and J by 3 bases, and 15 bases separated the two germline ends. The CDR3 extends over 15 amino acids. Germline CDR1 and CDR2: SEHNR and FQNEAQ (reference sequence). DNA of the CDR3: TGTGCCAGCAGCCACACCAGGGGCGGGACAGATACGCAGTATTTT. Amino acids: CASSHTRGGTDTQYF. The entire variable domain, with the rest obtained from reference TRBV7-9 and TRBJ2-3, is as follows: DTGVSQNPRHKITKRGQNVTFRCDPISEHNRLYWYRQTLGQGPEFLTYFQNEAQLEKSRLLSDRFSAERPKGSFSTLEIQRTEQGDSAMYLCASSHTRGGTDTQYFGPGTRLTVL.

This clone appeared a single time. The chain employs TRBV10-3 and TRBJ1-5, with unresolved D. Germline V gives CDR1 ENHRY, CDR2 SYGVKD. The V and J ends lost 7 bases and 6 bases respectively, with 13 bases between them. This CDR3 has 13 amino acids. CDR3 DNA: TGTGCCATCAAAGGAGACGCCGGTCAGCCCCAGCATTTT. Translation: CAIKGDAGQPQHF.

The CDR3 DNA follows: TGCGCCAGCAGCTCGCACTCAGAGACCCAGTACTTC. Its translation is CASSSHSETQYF. The gene calls are TRBV5-1 and TRBJ2-5, with no clear D. The V gene's germline CDR1 is SGHRS and CDR2 YFSETQ. Trimming cost V 3 bases and J 4 bases, with 7 bases left between them. This CDR3 comprises 12 residues.

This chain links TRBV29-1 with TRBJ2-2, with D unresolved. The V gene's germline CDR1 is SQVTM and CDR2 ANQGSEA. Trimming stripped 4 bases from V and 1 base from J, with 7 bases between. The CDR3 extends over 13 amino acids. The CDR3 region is CSVVQENTGELFF. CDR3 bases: TGCAGCGTTGTCCAGGAGAACACCGGGGAGCTGTTTTTT.

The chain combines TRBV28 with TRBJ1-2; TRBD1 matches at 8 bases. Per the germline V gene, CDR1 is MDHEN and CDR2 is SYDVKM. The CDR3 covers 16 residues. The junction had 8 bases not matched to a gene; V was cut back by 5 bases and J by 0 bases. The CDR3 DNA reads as TGTGCCAGCAGTCCAGGGGGCCTCCCCTCTAACTATGGCTACACCTTC. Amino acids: CASSPGGLPSNYGYTF.

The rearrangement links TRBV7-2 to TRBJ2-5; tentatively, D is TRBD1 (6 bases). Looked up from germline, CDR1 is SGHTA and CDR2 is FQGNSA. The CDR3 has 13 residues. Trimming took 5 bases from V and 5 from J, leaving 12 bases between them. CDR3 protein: CASSPGVRETQYF. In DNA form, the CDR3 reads TGTGCCAGCAGCCCAGGGGTAAGGGAGACCCAGTACTTC.

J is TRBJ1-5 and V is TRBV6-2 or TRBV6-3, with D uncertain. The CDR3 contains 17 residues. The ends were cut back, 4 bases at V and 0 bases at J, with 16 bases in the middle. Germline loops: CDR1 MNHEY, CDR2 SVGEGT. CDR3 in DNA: TGTGCCAGCAGTTTAGCCCGTACCCGATATAGCAATCAGCCCCAGCATTTT. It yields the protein CASSLARTRYSNQPQHF.

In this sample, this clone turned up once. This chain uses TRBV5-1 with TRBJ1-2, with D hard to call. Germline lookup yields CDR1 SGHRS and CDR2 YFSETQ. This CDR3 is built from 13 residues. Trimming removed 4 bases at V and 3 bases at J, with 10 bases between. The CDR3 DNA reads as TGCGCCAGCAGCCCGTGGTCGGACTATGGCTACACCTTC. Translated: CASSPWSDYGYTF.